Each of the 21 T cell receptor beta chains below was sequenced from the same sample in a study of long-term antiretroviral therapy in people with HIV. Sequencing relied on immunoSEQ assay v3.0, run at survey level. The protocol was immunoSEQ multiplex PCR, while the TCRdb copy is restricted to in-frame clones and leaves out a portion. Of approximately 32,000 clones in the sample, approximately 83% are singletons; the top ten hold 7.9%. The starting material was unsorted PBMCs, obtained 0.4 years before starting antiretroviral therapy. These TCRs come from a man between 18 and 35 years old with HIV.

The chain links TRBV7-9 to TRBJ2-5, with 7 positions matching TRBD1. From germline, CDR1 is SEHNR and CDR2 FQNEAQ (reference sequence). V dropped 0 bases and J dropped 5; count of bases not matched to a gene: 9. The CDR3 contains 16 residues. CDR3: CASSLAELVRGETQYF. CDR3 nucleotide sequence: TGTGCCAGCAGCTTAGCAGAACTAGTCAGGGGGGAGACCCAGTACTTC.

V and J are TRBV10-2 and TRBJ2-5, with D unresolved. This CDR3 is built from 12 residues. Germline values: CDR1 WSHSY, CDR2 SAAADI. Trimming left V 6 bases short and J 2 bases short, with 7 bases between. The CDR3 is CASSRDQETQYF. DNA for the CDR3: TGCGCCAGCAGCCGAGATCAAGAGACCCAGTACTTC.

This clone was picked up a small number of times. The rearrangement uses TRBV11-2 and TRBJ2-7, with 12 bases that match TRBD2. Looked up from germline, CDR1 is SGHAT and CDR2 is FQNNGV. This CDR3 comprises 18 residues. Trimming at V came to 6 bases and at J to 6 bases, leaving 18 bases not matched to a gene. CDR3 region: CASSLGPLTSGRGFEQYF. CDR3 nucleotides: TGTGCCAGCAGTCTGGGCCCGTTGACTAGCGGGAGAGGGTTCGAGCAGTACTTC. Based on the CDR3 plus reference TRBV11-2 and TRBJ2-7, the full variable domain is EAGVAQSPRYKIIEKRQSVAFWCNPISGHATLYWYQQILGQGPKLLIQFQNNGVVDDSQLPKDRFSAERLKGVDSTLKIQPAKLEDSAVYLCASSLGPLTSGRGFEQYFGPGTRLTVT.

V gene TRBV7-2 combines with J gene TRBJ1-2; perhaps TRBD1 as D (6 bases). The germline V and J ends were trimmed by 5 bases and 4 bases, with 20 bases remaining between them. Germline loops: CDR1 SGHTA, CDR2 FQGNSA. CDR3 length equals 16 residues. The CDR3 coding sequence is TGTGCCAGCAGCCCATCGGGCGGACAGAGGGCCTATGGCTACACCTTC. Amino acids: CASSPSGGQRAYGYTF.

The table lists this clone with a few counts. Here the CDR3 reads CASSPGGRAYEQYF. The CDR3 bases are TGTGCCAGCAGCCCTGGAGGGAGGGCCTACGAGCAGTACTTC. The chain carries TRBV27 and TRBJ2-7, with 7 nucleotides matching TRBD2. This CDR3 region has 14 residues. J was trimmed by 2 bases and V by 6 bases; bases with no gene match: 7. Germline CDR1 is MNHEY and CDR2 is SMNVEV (reference sequence).

The rearrangement uses TRBV5-6 and TRBJ1-1, with TRBD1 matching over 7 bases. V lost 4 bases, J lost 2 bases, and 5 bases stayed unmatched. Per the germline V gene, CDR1 is SGHDT and CDR2 is YYEEEE. CDR3 length: 14 residues. The CDR3 DNA follows: TGTGCCAGCAGCCCAGGGGGGGGAAACACTGAAGCTTTCTTT. Its protein is CASSPGGGNTEAFF.

This clone is termed medium-sized (0.01 to 0.1%). At the DNA level, this CDR3 is encoded by other sequences in the same sample as well. The chain employs TRBV11-2 and TRBJ2-7; 11 nucleotides align to TRBD2. The CDR3 consists of 15 residues. The germline V gene has CDR1 SGHAT and CDR2 FQNNGV. J was trimmed by 4 bases and V by 3 bases; bases with no gene match: 5. The CDR3 reads CASSFGLAGGYEQYF. CDR3 nucleotide sequence: TGTGCCAGCAGCTTTGGTCTAGCGGGAGGTTACGAGCAGTACTTC.

This clone was found a few times. The chain joins TRBV27 to TRBJ2-7, with no clear D. Germline V gives CDR1 MNHEY, CDR2 SMNVEV (reference sequence). The CDR3 length is 12 residues. V was pared by 6 bases and J by 3 bases, with 9 bases between. In nucleotides, the CDR3 is TGTGCCAGCAGAGGGAACGGCTACGAGCAGTACTTC. Translation gives CASRGNGYEQYF.

The V and J genes are TRBV6-5 and TRBJ2-7, with 10 nucleotides matching TRBD2. The V and J ends lost 7 bases and 2 bases, in that order; junction bases with no gene match: 2. Germline lookup yields CDR1 MNHEY and CDR2 SVGAGI. The CDR3 length is 13 residues. CDR3 protein: CASTSGRAYEQYF. The CDR3, as DNA: TGTGCCAGCACCAGCGGGAGGGCCTACGAGCAGTACTTC.

This chain connects TRBV5-1 to TRBJ1-1, with no clear D. Per the germline V gene, CDR1 is SGHRS and CDR2 is YFSETQ. This CDR3 region has 13 residues. With 7 bases removed from V and 4 bases from J, the gap between germline ends came to 14 bases. This chain's CDR3 is CASSDGVVTEAFF. The CDR3 DNA sequence: TGCGCCAGCTCGGATGGGGTAGTCACTGAAGCTTTCTTT.

The chain is built from TRBV7-2 and TRBJ2-7; TRBD1 is a possible D gene (5 bases). This CDR3 has 16 amino acids. Germline CDR1 is SGHTA and CDR2 is FQGNSA. Trimming removed 5 bases from V and 0 bases from J, with 17 bases in between. CDR3 in amino acids: CASSRSDSANSYEQYF. CDR3 sequence (DNA): TGTGCCAGCAGCCGGTCCGACAGCGCCAACTCCTACGAGCAGTACTTC.

This sequence joins TRBV5-1 and TRBJ1-5; a weak D match, TRBD1 (6 bases). The V end was cut by 4 bases, the J end by 1 base, with 12 bases between. CDR3 length equals 15 residues. Germline V gene data show CDR1 as SGHRS and CDR2 as YFSETQ. CDR3 sequence: CASSLQGGSNQPQHF. The CDR3 coding sequence is TGCGCCAGCAGCCTACAGGGAGGGAGCAATCAGCCCCAGCATTTT.

CDR3 sequence reads: CASSVGPANYGYTF. CDR3 coding DNA: TGTGCCAGCAGCGTGGGGCCTGCTAACTATGGCTACACCTTC. The rearrangement uses TRBV7-2 and TRBJ1-2; TRBD1 might be the D (5 bases). The CDR3 contains 14 residues. CDR1 SGHTA and CDR2 FQGNSA come from the germline V gene. Trimming pared 5 bases from V and 0 bases from J, leaving 10 bases between.

The chain uses TRBV30 and TRBJ1-3; D is uncertain. The CDR3 is made up of 13 amino acids. Germline CDR1 GTSNPN, CDR2 SVGIG (reference sequence). V gave up 5 bases and J gave up 5 bases, with 13 bases separating them. CDR3 DNA: TGTGCCTGGGGAATAAACGGGCGAAACACCATATATTTT. Translated: CAWGINGRNTIYF. Full variable domain (outside the CDR3, taken from reference TRBV30 and TRBJ1-3): SQTIHQWPATLVQPVGSPLSLECTVEGTSNPNLYWYRQAAGRGLQLLFYSVGIGQISSEVPQNLSASRPQDRQFILSSKKLLLSDSGFYLCAWGINGRNTIYFGEGSWLTVV.

The CDR3 spells CASSIQGTDTQYF. The CDR3 DNA reads TGTGCCAGTAGTATTCAAGGCACAGATACGCAGTATTTT. The V call is TRBV19, the J call TRBJ2-3, with D uncertain. The CDR3 contains 13 residues. The germline gives CDR1 LNHDA, CDR2 SQIVND (reference sequence). Trimming removed 3 bases from V and 1 base from J, with 5 bases in between.

The chain has TRBV9 and TRBJ1-2, with a tentative D call TRBD1 (5 bases). Trimming took off 0 bases at V and 2 bases at J, with 17 bases between the two ends. The germline CDR1 and CDR2 sequences are SGDLS and YYNGEE. The CDR3 sequence is 17 residues long. CDR3 sequence: CASSVGVGVVYNYGYTF. DNA of the CDR3: TGTGCCAGCAGCGTAGGTGTAGGGGTCGTTTACAACTATGGCTACACCTTC.

This clone has only a few counts. This chain links TRBV28 with TRBJ1-2, with a possible D match to TRBD1 (5 bases). The germline V gene encodes CDR1 MDHEN and CDR2 SYDVKM. The CDR3 loop spans 16 amino acids. Trimming cost V 3 bases and J 4 bases, with 18 bases left between them. The CDR3 reads CASSLTVQYELYGYTF. The CDR3 DNA is TGTGCCAGCAGTTTGACAGTTCAGTACGAGCTCTATGGCTACACCTTC.

The chain carries TRBV25-1 and TRBJ2-1, with TRBD1 identical over 8 bases. The CDR3 loop spans 14 amino acids. The germline CDR1 and CDR2 sequences are MGHDK and SYGVNS. J gave up 9 bases and V 6 bases, and 10 bases lay outside the gene matches. CDR3 protein: CASSIGQGGSEQFF. CDR3 coding DNA: TGTGCCAGCAGCATCGGACAGGGAGGTAGTGAGCAGTTCTTC.

The chain combines TRBV6-7 with TRBJ1-6; 7 positions match TRBD1. TRBV6-7 is identified as an open reading frame with a role that is uncertain. V lost 9 bases to trimming and J lost 1 base; unmatched junction nucleotides: 9. The CDR3 runs 16 residues. CDR3 sequence reads: CASGDRVGSYNSPLHF. CDR3 coding DNA: TGTGCCAGTGGCGACAGGGTGGGATCCTATAATTCACCCCTCCACTTT.

V is TRBV19 and J is TRBJ2-1; D ambiguous. The CDR3 has 15 amino acids. V shed 3 bases and J shed 8 bases, with 17 bases lying between them. Per germline, CDR1 LNHDA and CDR2 SQIVND (reference sequence). The CDR3 is CASSIGAQVGDEQFF. CDR3 DNA: TGTGCCAGTAGTATTGGCGCTCAGGTTGGGGATGAGCAGTTCTTC.

V is TRBV5-1 and J is TRBJ2-3; TRBD2 matches at 9 bases. J lost 1 base, V lost 3 bases, and 3 bases had no gene match. This CDR3 has 15 residues. Germline V lookup: CDR1 SGHRS, CDR2 YFSETQ. CDR3: CASSSWTSGTDTQYF. The CDR3 bases are TGCGCCAGCAGCTCTTGGACTAGCGGCACAGATACGCAGTATTTT.